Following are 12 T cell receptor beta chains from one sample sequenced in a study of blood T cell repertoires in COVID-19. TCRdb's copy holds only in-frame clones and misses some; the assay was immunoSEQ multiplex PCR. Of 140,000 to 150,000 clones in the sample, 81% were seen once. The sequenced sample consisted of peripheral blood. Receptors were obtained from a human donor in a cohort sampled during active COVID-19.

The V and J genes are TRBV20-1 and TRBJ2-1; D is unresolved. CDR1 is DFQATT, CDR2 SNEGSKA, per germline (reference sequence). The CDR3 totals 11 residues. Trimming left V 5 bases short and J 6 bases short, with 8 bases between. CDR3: CSARSGNEQFF. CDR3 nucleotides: TGCAGTGCTCGGAGTGGCAATGAGCAGTTCTTC.

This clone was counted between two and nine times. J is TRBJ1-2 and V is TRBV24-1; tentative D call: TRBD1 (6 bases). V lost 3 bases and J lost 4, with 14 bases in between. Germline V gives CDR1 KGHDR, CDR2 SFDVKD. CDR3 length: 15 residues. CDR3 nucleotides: TGTGCCACCAGTGATCGGACAGTATCCTCCTATGGCTACACCTTC. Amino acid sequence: CATSDRTVSSYGYTF.

The CDR3 loop reads CASSQRRELVYNEQFF. CDR3 coding DNA: TGTGCCAGCAGCCAACGGCGGGAGTTGGTCTACAATGAGCAGTTCTTC. This chain joins TRBV4-2 and TRBJ2-1; TRBD2 matches at 7 bases. Germline assignment: CDR1 LGHNA and CDR2 YNFKEQ. V lost 2 bases to trimming and J lost 3 bases; unmatched junction nucleotides: 7. The CDR3 has 16 amino acids.

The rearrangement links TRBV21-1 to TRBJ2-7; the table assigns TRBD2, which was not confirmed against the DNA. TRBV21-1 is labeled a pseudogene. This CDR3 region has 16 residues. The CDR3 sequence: CASSKVGGRELYEQYF. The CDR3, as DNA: TGTGCCAGCAGCAAAGTGGGGGGGCGGGAGCTTTACGAGCAGTACTTC.

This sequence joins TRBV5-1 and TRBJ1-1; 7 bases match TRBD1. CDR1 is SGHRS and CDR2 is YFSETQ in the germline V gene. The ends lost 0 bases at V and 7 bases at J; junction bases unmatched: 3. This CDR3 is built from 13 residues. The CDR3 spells CASSLAGTVEAFF. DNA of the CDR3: TGCGCCAGCAGCTTGGCCGGGACAGTTGAAGCTTTCTTT.

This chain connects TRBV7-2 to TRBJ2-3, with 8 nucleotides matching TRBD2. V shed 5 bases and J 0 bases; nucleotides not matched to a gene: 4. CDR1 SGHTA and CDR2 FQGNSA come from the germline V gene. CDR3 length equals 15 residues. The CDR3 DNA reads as TGTGCCAGCAGCCCGTGGACTAGCAGCACAGATACGCAGTATTTT. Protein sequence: CASSPWTSSTDTQYF. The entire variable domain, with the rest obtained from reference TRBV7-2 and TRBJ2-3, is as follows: GAGVSQSPSNKVTEKGKDVELRCDPISGHTALYWYRQSLGQGLEFLIYFQGNSAPDKSGLPSDRFSAERTGGSVSTLTIQRTQQEDSAVYLCASSPWTSSTDTQYFGPGTRLTVL.

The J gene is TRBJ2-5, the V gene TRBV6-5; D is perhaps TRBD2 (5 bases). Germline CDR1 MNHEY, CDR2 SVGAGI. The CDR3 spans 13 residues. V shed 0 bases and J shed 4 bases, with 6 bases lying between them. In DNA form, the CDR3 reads TGTGCCAGCAGTTACTCAGGGAGAGAGACCCAGTACTTC. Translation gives CASSYSGRETQYF.

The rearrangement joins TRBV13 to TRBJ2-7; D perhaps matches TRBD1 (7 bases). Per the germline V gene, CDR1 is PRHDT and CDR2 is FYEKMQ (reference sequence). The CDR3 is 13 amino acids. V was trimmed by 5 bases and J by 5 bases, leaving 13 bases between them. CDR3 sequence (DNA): TGTGCCAGCAGCCGGAGGGGGCCCCACGAGCAGTACTTC. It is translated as CASSRRGPHEQYF.

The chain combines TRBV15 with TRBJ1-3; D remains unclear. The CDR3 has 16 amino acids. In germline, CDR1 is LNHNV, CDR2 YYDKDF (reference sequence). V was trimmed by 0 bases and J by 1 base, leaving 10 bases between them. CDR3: CATSRDQQWSGNTIYF. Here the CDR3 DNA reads TGTGCCACCAGCAGAGATCAACAGTGGTCTGGAAACACCATATATTTT.

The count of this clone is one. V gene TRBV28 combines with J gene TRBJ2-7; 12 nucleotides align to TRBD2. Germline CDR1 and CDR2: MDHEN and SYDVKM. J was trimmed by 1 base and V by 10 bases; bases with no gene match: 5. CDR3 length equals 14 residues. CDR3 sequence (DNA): TGTGCCATAGAGACTAGCGGGAGATCCTACGAGCAGTACTTC. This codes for CAIETSGRSYEQYF.

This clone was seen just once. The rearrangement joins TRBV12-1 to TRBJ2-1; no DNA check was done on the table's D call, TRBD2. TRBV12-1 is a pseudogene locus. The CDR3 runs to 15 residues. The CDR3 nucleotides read TGTGCCAGCAGCCCTACTAGCGGGAAATACAATGAGCAGTTCTTC. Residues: CASSPTSGKYNEQFF.

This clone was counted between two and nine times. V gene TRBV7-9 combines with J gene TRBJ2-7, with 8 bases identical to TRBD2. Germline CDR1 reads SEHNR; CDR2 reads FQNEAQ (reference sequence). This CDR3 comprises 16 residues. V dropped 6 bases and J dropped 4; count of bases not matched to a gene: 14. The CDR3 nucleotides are TGTGCCAGCAGTCCTTATAGCAGCGGGAGCGGATACGAGCAGTACTTC. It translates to CASSPYSSGSGYEQYF.